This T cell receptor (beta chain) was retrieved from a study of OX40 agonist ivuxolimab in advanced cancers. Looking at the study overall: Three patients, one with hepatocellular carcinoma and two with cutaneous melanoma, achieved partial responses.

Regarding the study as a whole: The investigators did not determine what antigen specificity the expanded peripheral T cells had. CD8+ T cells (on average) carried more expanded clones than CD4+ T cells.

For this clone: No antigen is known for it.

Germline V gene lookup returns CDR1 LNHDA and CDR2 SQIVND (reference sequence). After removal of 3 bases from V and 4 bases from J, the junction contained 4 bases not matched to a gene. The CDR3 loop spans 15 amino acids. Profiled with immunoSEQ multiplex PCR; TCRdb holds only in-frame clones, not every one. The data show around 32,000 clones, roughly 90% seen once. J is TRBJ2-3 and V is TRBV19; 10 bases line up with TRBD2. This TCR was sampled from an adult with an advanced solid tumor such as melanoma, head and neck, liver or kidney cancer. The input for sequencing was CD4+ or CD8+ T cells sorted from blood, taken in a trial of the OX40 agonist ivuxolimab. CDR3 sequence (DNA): TGTGCCAGTAGTATTTCTAGCGGGAGCCCAGATACGCAGTATTTT. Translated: CASSISSGSPDTQYF. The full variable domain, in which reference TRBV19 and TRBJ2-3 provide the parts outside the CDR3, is DGGITQSPKYLFRKEGQNVTLSCEQNLNHDAMYWYRQDPGQGLRLIYYSQIVNDFQKGDIAEGYSVSREKKESFPLTVTSAQKNPTAFYLCASSISSGSPDTQYFGPGTRLTVL.